This T cell receptor (beta chain) emerged from a study of T cells in Graves' hyperthyroidism and ophthalmopathy. Researchers took RNA transcripts and amplified the TCR beta CDR3 regions from them. HTBI primers were used for first-round RT-PCR of the TCR CDR3. TCRdb called the multiplex PCR reads again in MiXCR, with one record for every CDR3 protein. This sample has some 210,000 distinct CDR3 sequences, with about a sixth found just once. Calling Graves' hyperthyroidism stable meant ophthalmopathy did not progress within 18 months. Diagnosis rested on symptoms, serum thyroxine and TRAb, thyroid ultrasound, and orbital computed tomography. CDR3 size: 19 residues. Germline V CDR1 and CDR2: SGHVS, FQNEAQ. Trimming cost V 5 bases and J 0 bases; bases outside gene matches: 16.

The chain couples TRBV7-8 to TRBJ1-5, with TRBD1 matching 7 bases. This TCR came from a man aged 45-65 years with Graves' hyperthyroidism. Sequenced sample: blood. The CDR3 loop is CASSPLRRQGAYSNQPQHF. The CDR3 bases are TGTGCCAGCAGCCCACTAAGAAGACAGGGAGCGTATAGCAATCAGCCCCAGCATTTT.